Sequencing of this T cell receptor (beta chain) was carried out in a study of OX40 agonist ivuxolimab in advanced cancers. CDR3 length: 15 residues. From germline, CDR1 is GTSNPN and CDR2 SVGIG (reference sequence). Deletions cut 6 bases from V and 2 bases from J, with 19 bases between. The method was immunoSEQ multiplex PCR; TCRdb's version includes in-frame clones alone and lacks a portion of them. The table records about 100,000 clones, 86% of them present only once. Sequences were derived from CD4+ or CD8+ T cells sorted from blood, sampled in a trial of the OX40 agonist ivuxolimab. The TCR sequence derives from an adult with an advanced solid tumor such as melanoma, head and neck, liver or kidney cancer. The genes are TRBV30 and TRBJ2-5, with D possibly matching TRBD1 (7 bases). The CDR3 nucleotides read TGTGCCTGCCCCAGGGGGGCGGCGAGTCAAGAGACCCAGTACTTC. Its protein product is CACPRGAASQETQYF.